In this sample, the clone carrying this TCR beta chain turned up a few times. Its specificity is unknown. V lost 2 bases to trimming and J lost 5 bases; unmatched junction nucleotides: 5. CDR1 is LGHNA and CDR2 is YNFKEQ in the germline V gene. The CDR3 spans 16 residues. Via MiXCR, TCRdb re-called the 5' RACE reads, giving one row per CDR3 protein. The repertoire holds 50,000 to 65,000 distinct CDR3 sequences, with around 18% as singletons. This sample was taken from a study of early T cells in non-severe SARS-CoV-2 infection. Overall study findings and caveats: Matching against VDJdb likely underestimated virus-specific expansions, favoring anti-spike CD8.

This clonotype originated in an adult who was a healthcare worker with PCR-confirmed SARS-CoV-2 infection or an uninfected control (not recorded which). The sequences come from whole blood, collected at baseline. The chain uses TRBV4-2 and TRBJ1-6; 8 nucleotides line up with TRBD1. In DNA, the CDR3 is TGTGCCAGCAGCCAACCGACAGGGGCCGATAATTCACCCCTCCACTTT. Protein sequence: CASSQPTGADNSPLHF.